This T cell receptor (beta chain) was identified during a study of monozygotic twins with inflammatory bowel disease. TCRdb reworked the 5' RACE reads into one entry per CDR3 protein, no DNA. Found here are a few hundred thousand distinct CDR3 sequences; the top ten clones hold 2% to 3%. The CDR3 length is 16 residues. CDR1 and CDR2 (germline): SGHDT, YYEEEE. What was sequenced was blood. The source is a human donor with ulcerative colitis or Crohn's disease, or a healthy co-twin of an affected twin (not recorded which). The chain has TRBV5-6 and TRBJ2-1; TCRdb's D gene call, TRBD1, goes unchecked for lack of DNA. Here the CDR3 reads CASSSRRTATGGEQFF.